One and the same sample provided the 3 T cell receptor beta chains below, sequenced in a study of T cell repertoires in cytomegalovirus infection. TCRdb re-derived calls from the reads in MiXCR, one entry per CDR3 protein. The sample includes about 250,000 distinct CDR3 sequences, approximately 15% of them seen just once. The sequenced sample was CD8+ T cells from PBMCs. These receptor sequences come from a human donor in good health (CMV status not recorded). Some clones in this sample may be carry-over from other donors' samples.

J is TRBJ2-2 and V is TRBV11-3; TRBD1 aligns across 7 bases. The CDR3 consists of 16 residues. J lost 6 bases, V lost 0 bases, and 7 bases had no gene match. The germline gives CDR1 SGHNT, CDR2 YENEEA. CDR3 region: CASSLEGTGASGELFF. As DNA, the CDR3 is TGTGCCAGCAGCTTAGAGGGTACAGGGGCGTCCGGGGAGCTGTTTTTT.

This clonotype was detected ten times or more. The CDR3 region is CASSRDGGQPQHF. The CDR3 bases are TGTGCCAGCAGCAGGGATGGCGGCCAGCCCCAGCATTTT. The rearrangement uses TRBV7-6 and TRBJ1-5; D is undetermined. The germline CDR1 and CDR2 sequences are SGHVS and FNYEAQ. Deletions cut 5 bases from V and 7 bases from J, with 12 bases between. The CDR3 sequence is 13 residues long.

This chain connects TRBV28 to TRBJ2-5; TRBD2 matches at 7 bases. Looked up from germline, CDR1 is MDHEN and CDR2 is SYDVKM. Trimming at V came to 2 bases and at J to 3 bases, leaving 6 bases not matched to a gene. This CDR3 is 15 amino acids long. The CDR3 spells CASSLEPAGKETQYF. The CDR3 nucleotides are TGTGCCAGCAGTTTAGAGCCAGCGGGGAAAGAGACCCAGTACTTC.